The 17 T cell receptor beta chains presented below share a single source sample, sequenced in a study of cytomegalovirus exposure and HLA in healthy donors. PCR involved 60 Vbeta and 13 Jbeta primers. Only in-frame clones appear in the TCRdb table, and some are missing; sequencing was by immunoSEQ multiplex PCR. The sample table sets out some 72,000 clones. Sample: PBMCs. The receptors stem from a boy aged 5-17 years in good health and CMV-seronegative.

With regard to this clone: The junction shows a germline mismatch at one end, possibly a read error. Other DNA variants within this sample encode the same CDR3. The genes are TRBV30 and TRBJ1-6; D gene ambiguous. The CDR3 is made up of 14 amino acids. Germline V gene sequence: CDR1 GTSNPN, CDR2 SVGIG (reference sequence). The CDR3 DNA is TGTGCCTGGAGAGCCAGAGTGAGCGATTCACCCCTACACTTT. Translated: CAWRARVSDSPLHF.

The rearrangement joins TRBV14 to TRBJ1-5, with 7 nucleotides matching TRBD1. The CDR3 covers 15 residues. V was pared by 4 bases and J by 0 bases, with 3 bases of the junction left unmatched. Germline V gene lookup returns CDR1 SGHDN and CDR2 FVKESK. CDR3 nucleotide sequence: TGTGCCAGCAGCCTCGGGACAGATAGCAATCAGCCCCAGCATTTT. Translating it yields CASSLGTDSNQPQHF.

In the case of this clone: The sample holds other DNA sequences that translate to the same CDR3. This chain connects TRBV4-3 to TRBJ1-1; D is undetermined. The V end lost 1 base, the J end lost 2 bases, and 8 bases lay between the germline ends. The germline V gene has CDR1 LGHNA and CDR2 YSLEER. The CDR3 spans 14 residues. The CDR3 DNA is TGCGCCAGCAGCCAAGTAGGCGGAAACACTGAAGCTTTCTTT. This codes for CASSQVGGNTEAFF.

The CDR3 protein is CASLGQGTPGANVLTF. CDR3 nucleotide sequence: TGTGCCAGCTTGGGACAGGGAACCCCTGGGGCCAACGTCCTGACTTTC. The gene calls are TRBV5-6 and TRBJ2-6, with 9 bases that match TRBD1. CDR3 size: 16 residues. Per the germline V gene, CDR1 is SGHDT and CDR2 is YYEEEE. V dropped 7 bases and J dropped 2; count of bases not matched to a gene: 7. Full variable domain (remainder filled in from reference TRBV5-6 and TRBJ2-6): DAGVTQSPTHLIKTRGQQVTLRCSPKSGHDTVSWYQQALGQGPQFIFQYYEEEERQRGNFPDRFSGHQFPNYSSELNVNALLLGDSALYLCASLGQGTPGANVLTFGAGSRLTVL.

This chain links TRBV30 with TRBJ1-6; 7 bases align to TRBD1. J lost 7 bases, V lost 5 bases, and 5 bases had no gene match. Germline CDR1 is GTSNPN and CDR2 is SVGIG (reference sequence). CDR3 length: 13 amino acids. The CDR3 DNA reads as TGTGCCTGGGCTCGACAGGGAAATTCACCCCTCCACTTT. It is translated as CAWARQGNSPLHF.

The chain links TRBV15 to TRBJ1-5; 10 nucleotides line up with TRBD1. The J segment lost 0 bases and the V segment lost 3 bases, leaving 2 bases of the junction unmatched. CDR1 and CDR2 from the germline V gene are LNHNV and YYDKDF (reference sequence). This CDR3 is 16 amino acids long. This CDR3 reads CATSSRTGGSNQPQHF. CDR3 DNA: TGTGCCACCAGCAGCCGGACAGGGGGTAGCAATCAGCCCCAGCATTTT.

The chain employs TRBV5-1 and TRBJ1-2, with D hard to call. Trimming took 4 bases from V and 4 from J, leaving 14 bases between them. Germline V gives CDR1 SGHRS, CDR2 YFSETQ. The CDR3 is 14 amino acids. This CDR3 is CASSQAPLGYGYTF. The CDR3 DNA sequence: TGCGCCAGCAGCCAAGCCCCGCTAGGCTATGGCTACACCTTC.

Turning to this clone: An end of the junction does not agree with germline; a read error may underlie this. Distinct nucleotide sequences in the sample also encode this CDR3. This rearrangement joins TRBV27 to TRBJ1-6, with 7 bases that match TRBD1. This CDR3 is built from 15 residues. Germline loops: CDR1 MNHEY, CDR2 SMNVEV (reference sequence). This CDR3 reads CASGGAGQYNSPLHF. CDR3 bases: TGCGCCAGCGGGGGCGCGGGACAGTATAATTCACCCCTACACTTT.

V usage is TRBV5-1 and J usage is TRBJ2-3; 8 bases line up with TRBD2. Germline-derived CDR1 and CDR2 are SGHRS and YFSETQ. With V trimmed by 0 bases and J by 3 bases, 15 bases remained unmatched. The CDR3 loop spans 19 amino acids. CDR3 loop: CASSLGTGGSGSSTDTQYF. The CDR3 DNA is TGCGCCAGCAGCTTGGGAACCGGAGGGAGCGGGAGCTCGACAGATACGCAGTATTTT.

The gene calls are TRBV28 and TRBJ1-1; 11 nucleotides align to TRBD1. Germline CDR1 MDHEN, CDR2 SYDVKM. This CDR3 is 18 amino acids long. With 6 bases clipped from V and 1 base from J, the junction kept 13 bases outside the gene matches. The CDR3 here is CASSPPRDRGIGNTEAFF. CDR3 sequence (DNA): TGTGCCAGCAGCCCCCCCCGGGACAGGGGGATTGGGAACACTGAAGCTTTCTTT.

Written as DNA, the CDR3 is TGTGCCAGCAGCGGTCTCGGGGAGGTGGGGACTGAAGCTTTCTTT. It specifies CASSGLGEVGTEAFF. J is TRBJ1-1 and V is TRBV7-8; D unresolved. CDR3 length: 15 residues. V lost 5 bases and J lost 5, with 18 bases in between. The germline V gene encodes CDR1 SGHVS and CDR2 FQNEAQ.

The rearrangement joins TRBV2 to TRBJ1-3, with D uncertain. The CDR3 length is 13 residues. Germline CDR1 reads SNHLY; CDR2 reads FYNNEI. V was pared by 1 base and J by 3 bases, with 4 bases between. CDR3 protein: CASSEDSGNTIYF. The CDR3, as DNA: TGTGCCAGCAGTGAAGACAGTGGAAACACCATATATTTT.

The genes are TRBV12-1 and TRBJ2-7; the table's D call, TRBD2, has no DNA check behind it. TRBV12-1 constitutes a pseudogene. The CDR3 sequence is 19 residues long. CDR3 region: CASSFTTSGGATLSYEQYF. CDR3 in DNA: TGTGCCAGCAGCTTTACGACTAGCGGGGGGGCCACCCTCTCCTACGAGCAGTACTTC.

The chain recombines TRBV7-9 with TRBJ2-7; D perhaps matches TRBD1 (6 bases). Trimming pared 6 bases from V and 6 bases from J, leaving 15 bases between. Germline-derived CDR1 and CDR2 are SEHNR and FQNEAQ (reference sequence). The CDR3 runs to 13 residues. The CDR3 spells CASRTGTGFEQYF. The CDR3, as DNA: TGTGCCAGCAGGACCGGAACAGGGTTCGAGCAGTACTTC.

The chain joins TRBV4-3 to TRBJ2-1; TRBD2 might be the D (6 bases). This CDR3 spans 16 amino acids. Germline-derived CDR1 and CDR2 are LGHNA and YSLEER. V shed 4 bases and J shed 5 bases, with 18 bases lying between them. CDR3: CASSPERGRYDNEQFF. In nucleotides, the CDR3 is TGCGCCAGCAGCCCTGAACGGGGGAGATACGACAATGAGCAGTTCTTC.

The chain carries TRBV19 and TRBJ1-2; no clear D gene. Trimming took off 5 bases at V and 10 bases at J, with 20 bases between the two ends. The CDR3 has 14 amino acids. CDR1 is LNHDA and CDR2 is SQIVND in the germline V gene (reference sequence). The CDR3 coding sequence is TGTGCCAGTAGTTTCCCGGACGGCACTAGAAACTACACCTTC. Encoded protein: CASSFPDGTRNYTF.

The chain combines TRBV9 with TRBJ2-3, with unresolved D. The V end lost 3 bases, the J end lost 4 bases, and 6 bases lay between the germline ends. Germline loops: CDR1 SGDLS, CDR2 YYNGEE. The CDR3 sequence is 12 residues long. Here the CDR3 reads CASSAPADTQYF. In DNA form, the CDR3 reads TGTGCCAGCAGCGCTCCGGCAGATACGCAGTATTTT.